What follows are 31 T cell receptor beta chains derived from one specimen sequenced in a study of shared clonotypes between healthy human individuals. Naive CD8 cells comprised CD45RO-negative, CCR7-positively selected cells, excluding terminally differentiated effector memory CD45RA+ cells. Profiling relied on immunoSEQ multiplex PCR, and the TCRdb table lists in-frame clones only, not all of them. Counted here are about 680,000 clones, 92% occurring once; the ten biggest clones make up roughly 24%. Sequencing input: naive CD8+ T cells sorted from blood. The receptors originated from a man in his thirties or forties in good health.

The rearrangement joins TRBV7-9 to TRBJ2-2, with 7 bases fitting TRBD1. The CDR3 loop spans 16 amino acids. V shed 5 bases, J shed 4 bases, and the junction held 10 bases outside the gene matches. CDR1 and CDR2 (germline): SEHNR, FQNEAQ (reference sequence). The CDR3 protein is CASSHRQGRGTGELFF. In DNA, the CDR3 is TGTGCCAGCAGCCACAGACAGGGACGAGGCACCGGGGAGCTGTTTTTT.

V gene TRBV4-3 combines with J gene TRBJ1-5; D not certain. V was shortened by 1 base and J by 7 bases, with 11 bases between the two germline ends. This CDR3 contains 14 residues. Germline CDR1 LGHNA, CDR2 YSLEER. The CDR3 is CASSQAPGLQPQHF. The CDR3 DNA reads as TGCGCCAGCAGCCAAGCCCCGGGTCTCCAGCCCCAGCATTTT.

The chain recombines TRBV7-9 with TRBJ1-2, with a weak D call TRBD1 (6 bases). Germline-derived CDR1 and CDR2 are SEHNR and FQNEAQ (reference sequence). V shed 5 bases and J shed 6 bases, with 16 bases lying between them. The CDR3 sequence is 14 residues long. The CDR3 DNA is TGTGCCAGCAGCCCGGCCGGGGGGGCGCATGGCTACACCTTC. It yields the protein CASSPAGGAHGYTF.

The chain links TRBV28 to TRBJ1-2; TRBD1 aligns across 9 bases. This CDR3 region has 13 residues. V lost 5 bases, J lost 6 bases, and 4 bases stayed unmatched. Germline V gene data show CDR1 as MDHEN and CDR2 as SYDVKM. The CDR3 reads CASSRDRVDGYTF. The CDR3 nucleotides read TGTGCCAGCAGTAGGGACAGGGTCGATGGCTACACCTTC.

The chain employs TRBV28 and TRBJ2-5, with 7 bases identical to TRBD2. This CDR3 spans 13 amino acids. With V trimmed by 7 bases and J by 3 bases, 5 bases remained unmatched. CDR1 is MDHEN and CDR2 is SYDVKM in the germline V gene. The chain's CDR3 is CASIPRGEETQYF. In DNA form, the CDR3 reads TGTGCCAGCATTCCCCGGGGGGAAGAGACCCAGTACTTC.

This chain links TRBV7-6 with TRBJ2-2; 9 nucleotides agree with TRBD1. Germline CDR1 reads SGHVS; CDR2 reads FNYEAQ. The length of the CDR3 is 18 residues. Trimming cost V 4 bases and J 4 bases; bases outside gene matches: 13. The CDR3 DNA sequence: TGTGCCAGCAGCTCCACAGGGGGCCGACCTTCCCTCACCGGGGAGCTGTTTTTT. Amino acids: CASSSTGGRPSLTGELFF.

The rearrangement uses TRBV27 and TRBJ1-2; D remains ambiguous. The V end lost 5 bases, the J end lost 8 bases, and 15 bases lay between the germline ends. Germline CDR1 MNHEY, CDR2 SMNVEV (reference sequence). CDR3 length: 13 amino acids. In nucleotides, the CDR3 is TGTGCCAGCAGTCCTCGGACGCCGTGGGGCTACACCTTC. This gives the protein CASSPRTPWGYTF.

The V gene is TRBV30, the J gene TRBJ2-3; unclear D gene. The CDR3 extends over 15 amino acids. Germline V gene data show CDR1 as GTSNPN and CDR2 as SVGIG (reference sequence). V was shortened by 2 bases and J by 0 bases, with 12 bases between the two germline ends. The CDR3 region is CAWSLGRLSTDTQYF. The CDR3 DNA is TGTGCCTGGAGTTTGGGCAGATTAAGCACAGATACGCAGTATTTT.

The V and J genes are TRBV29-1 and TRBJ2-5; 8 positions agree with TRBD1. Looked up from germline, CDR1 is SQVTM and CDR2 is ANQGSEA. V shed 3 bases, J shed 5 bases, and the junction held 5 bases outside the gene matches. CDR3 length: 13 amino acids. CDR3 nucleotides: TGCAGCGTTGATCGGACAGGGATGGAGACCCAGTACTTC. Translating gives CSVDRTGMETQYF.

This clone was seen a handful of times. The chain uses TRBV7-9 and TRBJ2-7; perhaps TRBD2 as D (5 bases). The CDR3 extends over 13 amino acids. Trimming pared 7 bases from V and 4 bases from J, leaving 14 bases between. In germline, CDR1 is SEHNR, CDR2 FQNEAQ (reference sequence). CDR3: CASTRRTGYEQYF. CDR3 sequence (DNA): TGTGCCAGCACAAGGAGGACGGGGTACGAGCAGTACTTC. Full variable domain (rest looked up from reference TRBV7-9 and TRBJ2-7): DTGVSQNPRHKITKRGQNVTFRCDPISEHNRLYWYRQTLGQGPEFLTYFQNEAQLEKSRLLSDRFSAERPKGSFSTLEIQRTEQGDSAMYLCASTRRTGYEQYFGPGTRLTVT.

V gene TRBV29-1 combines with J gene TRBJ2-7; TRBD1 matches at 9 bases. Germline-derived CDR1 and CDR2 are SQVTM and ANQGSEA. The CDR3 consists of 14 residues. Trimming removed 5 bases from V and 1 base from J; junction bases left unmatched: 6. DNA for the CDR3: TGCAGCGTTTCCGACAGGGGGGTATCCTACGAGCAGTACTTC. Its translation is CSVSDRGVSYEQYF.

In this sample, this clone turned up a few times. The rearrangement joins TRBV11-2 to TRBJ1-2; TRBD1 agrees at 10 bases. The germline gives CDR1 SGHAT, CDR2 FQNNGV. This CDR3 has 17 amino acids. With 3 bases clipped from V and 1 base from J, the junction kept 8 bases outside the gene matches. The CDR3 protein is CASSFPDRGNHNYGYTF. The CDR3 DNA follows: TGTGCCAGCAGCTTTCCGGACAGGGGGAACCATAACTATGGCTACACCTTC.

The chain has TRBV7-9 and TRBJ2-7; D not certain. The V gene lost 6 bases and the J gene lost 2 bases, with 11 bases spanning the gap. Germline loops: CDR1 SEHNR, CDR2 FQNEAQ (reference sequence). This CDR3 region has 13 residues. Here the CDR3 reads CASSPLPAYEQYF. CDR3 coding DNA: TGTGCCAGCAGTCCATTACCAGCCTACGAGCAGTACTTC. The variable domain in full, completed from reference TRBV7-9 and TRBJ2-7, reads DTGVSQNPRHKITKRGQNVTFRCDPISEHNRLYWYRQTLGQGPEFLTYFQNEAQLEKSRLLSDRFSAERPKGSFSTLEIQRTEQGDSAMYLCASSPLPAYEQYFGPGTRLTVT.

The rearrangement links TRBV11-2 to TRBJ2-7, with 16 bases that match TRBD2. The CDR3 extends over 17 amino acids. Per the germline V gene, CDR1 is SGHAT and CDR2 is FQNNGV. J gave up 0 bases and V 5 bases, and 4 bases lay outside the gene matches. CDR3 loop: CASSPGTSGRGSYEQYF. The DNA for the CDR3 is TGTGCCAGCAGCCCCGGGACTAGCGGGAGGGGCTCCTACGAGCAGTACTTC.

The genes are TRBV11-2 and TRBJ2-3; 12 bases align to TRBD2. Germline CDR1 and CDR2: SGHAT and FQNNGV. V lost 4 bases, J lost 0 bases, and 11 bases stayed unmatched. The CDR3 totals 19 residues. CDR3 nucleotides: TGTGCCAGCAGCTGGTTCGGCCGGGGACTAGCGGGTAGCACAGATACGCAGTATTTT. It yields the protein CASSWFGRGLAGSTDTQYF. Combining the CDR3 with reference TRBV11-2 and TRBJ2-3 gives the whole variable domain EAGVAQSPRYKIIEKRQSVAFWCNPISGHATLYWYQQILGQGPKLLIQFQNNGVVDDSQLPKDRFSAERLKGVDSTLKIQPAKLEDSAVYLCASSWFGRGLAGSTDTQYFGPGTRLTVL.

This sequence joins TRBV7-9 and TRBJ2-1; 10 bases match TRBD2. Germline lookup yields CDR1 SEHNR and CDR2 FQNEAQ (reference sequence). The V gene end was trimmed by 5 bases and the J gene end by 1 base; junction bases not matched to a gene: 11. CDR3 size: 18 residues. CDR3 amino acids: CASSGFPTSGPSYNEQFF. For the CDR3, the DNA is TGTGCCAGCAGCGGATTTCCGACTAGCGGGCCATCCTACAATGAGCAGTTCTTC.

The sample holds one count of this clone. This chain joins TRBV29-1 and TRBJ2-1; D gene unclear. The CDR3 sequence is 15 residues long. CDR1 is SQVTM and CDR2 is ANQGSEA in the germline V gene. Trimming cost V 1 base and J 0 bases, with 10 bases left between them. CDR3 sequence: CSVEGLFSSYNEQFF. The DNA for the CDR3 is TGCAGCGTTGAAGGACTGTTTAGCTCCTACAATGAGCAGTTCTTC.

The J gene is TRBJ2-3, the V gene TRBV18; TRBD2 aligns across 9 bases. The germline V gene encodes CDR1 KGHSH and CDR2 LQKENI. The CDR3 has 17 residues. V gave up 4 bases and J gave up 6 bases; unmatched junction bases: 14. The CDR3 nucleotides are TGTGCCAGCTCACGGTACGCATCCGGGACTAGCCCCGATACGCAGTATTTT. This translates into CASSRYASGTSPDTQYF. The whole variable domain, remainder taken from reference TRBV18 and TRBJ2-3, is NAGVMQNPRHLVRRRGQEARLRCSPMKGHSHVYWYRQLPEEGLKFMVYLQKENIIDESGMPKERFSAEFPKEGPSILRIQQVVRGDSAAYFCASSRYASGTSPDTQYFGPGTRLTVL.

The J gene is TRBJ2-7, the V gene TRBV4-3, with D perhaps matching TRBD1 or TRBD2 (5 bases each). CDR3 length: 14 amino acids. CDR1 is LGHNA and CDR2 is YSLEER in the germline V gene. V was shortened by 0 bases and J by 7 bases, with 13 bases between the two germline ends. CDR3 nucleotide sequence: TGCGCCAGCAGCCAAGATCTGGTGGGGGAGGAGCAGTACTTC. Its protein is CASSQDLVGEEQYF.

The J gene is TRBJ2-7, the V gene TRBV4-1; possible D gene TRBD1, 6 bases. The V and J ends lost 1 base and 5 bases respectively, with 9 bases between them. The germline V gene encodes CDR1 MGHRA and CDR2 YSYEKL. This CDR3 is built from 13 residues. CDR3 sequence reads: CASSQVDSNEQYF. Written as DNA, the CDR3 is TGCGCCAGCAGCCAAGTGGACAGTAACGAGCAGTACTTC.

The rearrangement uses TRBV27 and TRBJ1-3; the D gene is possibly TRBD1 (6 bases). Per the germline V gene, CDR1 is MNHEY and CDR2 is SMNVEV (reference sequence). V was clipped by 4 bases and J by 4 bases, with 11 bases between them. The CDR3 extends over 14 amino acids. The CDR3 DNA reads as TGTGCCAGCAGTTCACAGGGCGGCGGAAACACCATATATTTT. Translating gives CASSSQGGGNTIYF.

CDR3 in amino acids: CASLAGHLSSYNEQFF. In DNA, the CDR3 is TGTGCCAGCCTGGCGGGCCACCTTAGCTCCTACAATGAGCAGTTCTTC. J is TRBJ2-1 and V is TRBV2, with D tentatively TRBD2 (5 bases). V was clipped by 8 bases and J by 0 bases, with 17 bases between them. Germline loops: CDR1 SNHLY, CDR2 FYNNEI. The CDR3 spans 16 residues.

The chain carries TRBV10-1 and TRBJ2-7; 9 bases map to TRBD1. The germline V gene has CDR1 WNHNN and CDR2 SYGVQD (reference sequence). This CDR3 comprises 16 residues. The junction had 8 bases not matched to a gene; V was cut back by 5 bases and J by 0 bases. The CDR3 bases are TGCGCCAGCAGTTCCGGGACAGGGCAAAGCTCCTACGAGCAGTACTTC. Amino acids: CASSSGTGQSSYEQYF.

V usage is TRBV28 and J usage is TRBJ2-1; D may be TRBD2 (6 bases). CDR3 length: 19 amino acids. Germline CDR1 MDHEN, CDR2 SYDVKM. V was clipped by 5 bases and J by 6 bases, with 29 bases between them. CDR3 amino acids: CASSAWESTPQVRGNEQFF. DNA for the CDR3: TGTGCCAGCAGTGCTTGGGAGTCCACGCCCCAAGTGCGGGGCAATGAGCAGTTCTTC.

The chain has TRBV19 and TRBJ1-2; D unresolved. The CDR3 consists of 17 residues. Germline V gene data show CDR1 as LNHDA and CDR2 as SQIVND (reference sequence). The V end lost 5 bases, the J end lost 4 bases, and 23 bases lay between the germline ends. DNA for the CDR3: TGTGCCAGTAGTCCCCCCTGGGAGGGAACGGCATCCTATGGCTACACCTTC. Residues: CASSPPWEGTASYGYTF.

The chain combines TRBV5-4 with TRBJ1-2; no reliable D call. This CDR3 has 16 residues. Germline CDR1 is SGHNT and CDR2 is YYREEE (reference sequence). V lost 0 bases to trimming and J lost 4 bases, with 16 bases between them. CDR3 region: CASSLGGETESYGYTF. CDR3 DNA: TGTGCCAGCAGCTTGGGGGGAGAGACGGAAAGCTATGGCTACACCTTC. Combining the CDR3 with reference TRBV5-4 and TRBJ1-2 gives the whole variable domain ETGVTQSPTHLIKTRGQQVTLRCSSQSGHNTVSWYQQALGQGPQFIFQYYREEENGRGNFPPRFSGLQFPNYSSELNVNALELDDSALYLCASSLGGETESYGYTFGSGTRLTVV.

This clone appeared a single time. The gene calls are TRBV10-2 and TRBJ2-7; D is perhaps TRBD1 (5 bases). Looked up from germline, CDR1 is WSHSY and CDR2 is SAAADI. Trimming removed 5 bases at V and 6 bases at J, with 8 bases between. This CDR3 comprises 11 residues. CDR3 in DNA: TGCGCCAGCAGTACAGGCATCGAGCAGTACTTC. This codes for CASSTGIEQYF.

This rearrangement joins TRBV27 to TRBJ2-6; D not resolved. The germline V gene encodes CDR1 MNHEY and CDR2 SMNVEV (reference sequence). This CDR3 has 14 amino acids. The V gene lost 8 bases and the J gene lost 0 bases, with 8 bases spanning the gap. The CDR3 loop is CASCSASGANVLTF. The CDR3 coding sequence is TGTGCCAGCTGTTCCGCCTCTGGGGCCAACGTCCTGACTTTC.

The chain joins TRBV7-2 to TRBJ2-7; TRBD2 is a possible D gene (6 bases). The CDR3 runs 12 residues. Between the trimmed V and J ends, which lost 5 bases and 5 bases, there was a span of 10 bases. CDR1 and CDR2 (germline): SGHTA, FQGNSA. The CDR3 sequence is CASSPTGDEQYF. CDR3 sequence (DNA): TGTGCCAGCAGCCCCACGGGGGACGAGCAGTACTTC.

Here the CDR3 reads CASSTKQQGWIPYGYTF. CDR3 DNA sequence: TGTGCCAGCAGCACAAAACAACAGGGTTGGATTCCATATGGCTACACCTTC. The chain is built from TRBV28 and TRBJ1-2; D might be TRBD1 (6 bases). V was pared by 6 bases and J by 5 bases, with 25 bases between. Germline CDR1 reads MDHEN; CDR2 reads SYDVKM. The CDR3 loop spans 17 amino acids.

The chain uses TRBV19 and TRBJ2-3; 10 positions agree with TRBD2. CDR1 is LNHDA and CDR2 is SQIVND in the germline V gene (reference sequence). With V trimmed by 1 base and J by 3 bases, 7 bases remained unmatched. The CDR3 loop spans 17 amino acids. CDR3 residues: CASSIGLAGVGTDTQYF. The CDR3 DNA is TGTGCCAGTAGTATAGGGCTAGCGGGAGTAGGGACAGATACGCAGTATTTT.